This is a list of T cell receptor beta chains from one sample in a study of cytomegalovirus exposure and HLA in healthy donors. The data were produced by immunoSEQ multiplex PCR, yet TCRdb's version contains in-frame clones alone and is incomplete. The data show about 200,000 clones, 79% seen once. What was sequenced was PBMCs. Receptors originate from a man aged 45-65 years in good health and CMV-seronegative. Both conserved end residues are part of each CDR3. D genes are given only for firm matches. Some rows mark clone size as missing; the rest say once, few, many or name a class of expanded clone.

d_call: TRBD1
j_call: TRBJ1-4
v_call: TRBV4-1
clone_size: -
cdr3_aa: CASGDRWGEKLFF
cdr3_nt: TGCGCCAGCGGGGACAGGTGGGGTGAAAAACTGTTTTTT

d_call: TRBD2
j_call: TRBJ2-7
v_call: TRBV2
clone_size: -
cdr3_aa: CASSEIGGGTYEQYF
cdr3_nt: TGTGCCAGCAGTGAAATTGGCGGGGGAACCTACGAGCAGTACTTC

d_call: TRBD1
j_call: TRBJ1-2
v_call: TRBV19
clone_size: -
cdr3_aa: CASSPPRDRGLSYGYTF
cdr3_nt: TGTGCCAGTAGTCCCCCGCGAGACAGGGGGCTGTCCTATGGCTACACCTTC

d_call: TRBD2
j_call: TRBJ2-2
v_call: TRBV27
clone_size: once
cdr3_aa: CASRNRGAGELFF
cdr3_nt: TGTGCCAGCAGAAACCGGGGGGCCGGGGAGCTGTTTTTT

d_call: TRBD2
j_call: TRBJ2-2
v_call: TRBV28
clone_size: -
cdr3_aa: CASSLRGSGRRTGELFF
cdr3_nt: TGTGCCAGCAGTTTAAGGGGCAGCGGGAGACGGACCGGGGAGCTGTTTTTT

d_call: -
j_call: TRBJ2-3
v_call: TRBV7-7
clone_size: few
cdr3_aa: CASSLVPSAATDTQYF
cdr3_nt: TGTGCTAGCAGCTTAGTCCCTAGCGCCGCCACAGATACGCAGTATTTT

d_call: TRBD2
j_call: TRBJ2-7
v_call: TRBV5-4
clone_size: -
cdr3_aa: CASSSYRAGGKYEQYF
cdr3_nt: TGTGCCAGCAGCTCATATAGAGCGGGAGGAAAGTACGAGCAGTACTTC

d_call: -
j_call: TRBJ1-3
v_call: TRBV10-3
clone_size: few
cdr3_aa: CAIGKARDTGNTIYF
cdr3_nt: TGTGCCATAGGAAAGGCACGGGATACTGGAAACACCATATATTTT

d_call: TRBD1
j_call: TRBJ2-7
v_call: TRBV7-8
clone_size: -
cdr3_aa: CASSSPGTGAEQYF
cdr3_nt: TGTGCCAGCAGCTCACCCGGGACAGGGGCCGAGCAGTACTTC

d_call: TRBD1
j_call: TRBJ1-4
v_call: TRBV28
clone_size: -
cdr3_aa: CASSSLGQGDEKLFF
cdr3_nt: TGTGCCAGCAGTTCCCTGGGGCAGGGGGATGAAAAACTGTTTTTT

d_call: -
j_call: TRBJ2-5
v_call: TRBV30
clone_size: -
cdr3_aa: CAANAETQYF
cdr3_nt: TGTGCCGCCAACGCGGAGACCCAGTACTTC

d_call: -
j_call: TRBJ2-7
v_call: TRBV4-1
clone_size: -
cdr3_aa: CASSQVAGPGAYEQYF
cdr3_nt: TGCGCCAGCAGCCAAGTAGCAGGGCCAGGCGCCTACGAGCAGTACTTC

d_call: TRBD2
j_call: TRBJ2-7
v_call: TRBV2
clone_size: -
cdr3_aa: CASSVLGGRAPYEQYF
cdr3_nt: TGTGCCAGCAGTGTTTTGGGCGGGAGGGCCCCCTACGAGCAGTACTTC

d_call: TRBD1
j_call: TRBJ2-5
v_call: TRBV25-1
clone_size: -
cdr3_aa: CASSDNRGQLGEQYF
cdr3_nt: TGTGCCAGCAGCGACAACAGGGGCCAACTGGGGGAGCAGTACTTC

d_call: -
j_call: TRBJ1-2
v_call: TRBV7-2
clone_size: -
cdr3_aa: CASSAGTGHYGYTF
cdr3_nt: TGTGCCAGCAGCGCGGGAACAGGCCACTATGGCTACACCTTC